This T cell receptor beta chain stems from a study of blood T cell repertoires in COVID-19. As for the study in general: Sample material is recorded as cDNA or gDNA derived from T cells, B-cell-depleted T cells, or PBMCs.

Participants were aged 18 to 89 years, lived in 20 to 30 US areas, and enrolled virtually. Cohort 3 donors were reported recovered after two negative PCRs, clearance, or symptom resolution. Data came from immunoSEQ multiplex PCR; TCRdb stores just in-frame clones and leaves some out. The sample has approximately 470,000 clones; around 87% are singletons. Sequencing was performed on PBMCs or T cells enriched from blood (not recorded which). The receptor's source is a woman aged 18-29 years who had recovered from COVID-19.

The CDR3 sequence is CASAGGGKPQHF. CDR3 nucleotides: TGTGCCAGCGCAGGGGGCGGAAAGCCCCAGCATTTT. V and J are TRBV12-3 or TRBV12-4 and TRBJ1-5; 8 nucleotides match TRBD1. The CDR3 extends over 12 amino acids. The junction had 5 bases not matched to a gene; V was cut back by 8 bases and J by 8 bases.